This TCR beta chain is from a study of T-cell memory formation after mild COVID-19. Germline V gives CDR1 SEHNR, CDR2 FQNEAQ (reference sequence). V shed 5 bases and J shed 7 bases, with 12 bases lying between them. This CDR3 spans 12 amino acids. MiXCR was run by TCRdb on the 5' RACE reads, yielding one entry per CDR3 protein. The top ten clones hold less than 40% of a sample with 90,000 to 120,000 distinct CDR3 sequences, roughly an eighth of them seen once. This clonotype was seen only a few times. This chain uses TRBV7-9 with TRBJ2-7; no reliable D call. Sequenced: PBMCs or a T cell subset sorted from them (not recorded which). The clonotype originates from a young man who had mild COVID-19 (a few samples of this study predate the infection). Cell type and time point are not known. CDR3 sequence: CASSPSPREQYF. The CDR3 coding sequence is TGTGCCAGCAGCCCTAGTCCACGGGAGCAGTACTTC.